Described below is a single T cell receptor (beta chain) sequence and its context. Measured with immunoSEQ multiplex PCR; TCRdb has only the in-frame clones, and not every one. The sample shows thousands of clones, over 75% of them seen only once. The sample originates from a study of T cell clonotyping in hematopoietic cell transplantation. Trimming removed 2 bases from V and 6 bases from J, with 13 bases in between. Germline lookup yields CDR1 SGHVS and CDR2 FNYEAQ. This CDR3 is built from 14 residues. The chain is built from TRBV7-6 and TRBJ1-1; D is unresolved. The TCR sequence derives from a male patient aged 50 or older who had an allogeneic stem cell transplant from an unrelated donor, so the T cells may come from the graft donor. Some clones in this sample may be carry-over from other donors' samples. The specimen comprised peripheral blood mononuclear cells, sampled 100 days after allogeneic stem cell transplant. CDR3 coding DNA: TGTGCCAGCAGCTTACAGTCGGAGCTTTCTGAAGCTTTCTTT. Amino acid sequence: CASSLQSELSEAFF.